Included here is one TCR beta chain sequence, with context. Its cognate antigen is unknown. Only in-frame clones appear in the TCRdb table, and some are missing; sequencing was by immunoSEQ multiplex PCR. This table has about 72,000 clones, roughly 84% appearing once. The data were taken from a study of early stage breast cancer tumors. General observations from the study: Most shared enriched TCRB sequences were commonly generated ones.

The material sequenced was blood. The TCR comes from a person aged 55 to 70 with breast cancer.

In DNA, the CDR3 is TGTGCCTGGAGTGTACCGGGGGTAGAAAAACTGTTTTTT. Encoded protein: CAWSVPGVEKLFF. The chain is built from TRBV30 and TRBJ1-4; weak D call: TRBD1 (5 bases). The CDR3 consists of 13 residues. V was shortened by 0 bases and J by 8 bases, with 10 bases between the two germline ends. The germline gives CDR1 GTSNPN, CDR2 SVGIG (reference sequence).